These 3 T cell receptor beta chains were all obtained from the same sample, sequenced in a study of technical replicates of blood from a handful of donors. Only in-frame clones appear in the TCRdb table, and some are missing; sequencing was by immunoSEQ multiplex PCR. The table lists more than 80,000 clones, about 94% of them singletons. The sample comprised T cells isolated from PBMCs. These receptors all come from a human donor in good health.

The chain joins TRBV6-5 to TRBJ1-4, with 7 bases identical to TRBD1. Germline-derived CDR1 and CDR2 are MNHEY and SVGAGI. J gave up 6 bases and V 3 bases, and 7 bases lay outside the gene matches. The length of the CDR3 is 15 residues. For the CDR3, the DNA is TGTGCCAGCAGTTATACCGGGACAGACGATGAAAAACTGTTTTTT. Amino acid sequence: CASSYTGTDDEKLFF.

The chain employs TRBV14 and TRBJ2-1; D unclear. The CDR3 has 13 residues. Per germline, CDR1 SGHDN and CDR2 FVKESK. The V end lost 4 bases, the J end lost 6 bases, and 10 bases lay between the germline ends. CDR3 protein: CASSLQIPNEQFF. The CDR3 coding sequence is TGTGCCAGCAGCCTACAGATTCCCAATGAGCAGTTCTTC.

This chain joins TRBV28 and TRBJ2-4, with D possibly being TRBD2 (5 bases). Per the germline V gene, CDR1 is MDHEN and CDR2 is SYDVKM. V lost 5 bases and J 3 bases, leaving 8 bases between the germline ends. The CDR3 runs 13 residues. In nucleotides, the CDR3 is TGTGCCAGCAGTATACGGGGCAAAAACATTCAGTACTTC. As protein: CASSIRGKNIQYF.